This is a list of T cell receptor beta chains from one sample in a study of early T cells in non-severe SARS-CoV-2 infection. MiXCR, run by TCRdb on the 5' RACE reads, gives a single entry per CDR3 protein. The repertoire holds around 52,000 distinct CDR3 sequences, roughly 12% seen once, with 10% in the top ten. What was sequenced was whole blood. The receptors were sampled from an adult who was a healthcare worker with PCR-confirmed SARS-CoV-2 infection or an uninfected control (not recorded which). The CDR3 runs from the conserved cysteine through the conserved F or W. The D gene is left open where the match is weak. For some rows the clone size is stated as once, few or many, or as a class when expanded; others skip it.

CDR3nt,CDR3aa,d_gene,v_gene,j_gene,abundance
TGTGCCATCACAGTGGTAGCGAGCACGGGCGAGCAGTTCTTC,CAITVVASTGEQFF,-,TRBV10-3,TRBJ2-1,few
TGTGCCAGCAGTTTTCCAGGGGCCTACGAGCAGTACTTC,CASSFPGAYEQYF,-,TRBV12-3/TRBV12-4,TRBJ2-7,-
TGTGCCAGCAGCCGCGTAGCGCTAGCCTACAATGAGCAGTTCTTC,CASSRVALAYNEQFF,-,TRBV4-2,TRBJ2-1,few
TGTGCCAGCAGCCCTCAAGGGGCGAACACTGAAGCTTTCTTT,CASSPQGANTEAFF,-,TRBV7-9,TRBJ1-1,-
TGTGCCAGCAGTTACGCGTCTAGCGGGAGCGCAGATACGCAGTATTTT,CASSYASSGSADTQYF,TRBD2,TRBV6-5,TRBJ2-3,few
TGCGCCAGCAGCTTGGGGGGAGTTGACACCGGGGAGCTGTTTTTT,CASSLGGVDTGELFF,-,TRBV5-1,TRBJ2-2,few
TGCAGTGCTAGAGTATTTGGGTTGAGTTTTCAGGGTGGCTACACCTTC,CSARVFGLSFQGGYTF,-,TRBV20-1,TRBJ1-2,many
TGTGCCAGCAGGCCACGGGGGCCGGGTACGCAGTATTTT,CASRPRGPGTQYF,-,TRBV6-5,TRBJ2-3,few
TGTGCCAGCAGCAAACAGGGGGCGGATCAAGAGACCCAGTACTTC,CASSKQGADQETQYF,TRBD1,TRBV7-7,TRBJ2-5,-
TGCAGCGTTGAAGGACAGGAGAGCTCCTACGAGCAGTACTTC,CSVEGQESSYEQYF,-,TRBV29-1,TRBJ2-7,-